Below, one TCR beta chain is given with its context. This specimen belongs to a study of shared clonotypes between healthy human individuals. Recent vaccinations or acute infections were absent in the healthy HIV-negative adult donors. Each subset's genomic DNA was split evenly across several immunoSEQ plates. Profiled with immunoSEQ multiplex PCR; TCRdb holds only in-frame clones, not every one. Of approximately 320,000 clones in the sample, roughly 70% were seen once. Germline CDR1 is MDHEN and CDR2 is SYDVKM. The V gene lost 8 bases and the J gene lost 0 bases, with 13 bases spanning the gap. This CDR3 region has 14 residues.

The clonotype was recovered from a man aged 25-45 years in good health. Sequences were obtained from memory CD4+ T cells sorted from blood. The sample's subset: CD45RA-negative fraction. V and J are TRBV28 and TRBJ1-1; D possibly corresponds to TRBD1 (6 bases). The CDR3 DNA is TGTGCCAGCCAAGTACAGGGCATGAACACTGAAGCTTTCTTT. Translating it yields CASQVQGMNTEAFF. Together with reference TRBV28 and TRBJ1-1, the CDR3 gives the full variable domain: DVKVTQSSRYLVKRTGEKVFLECVQDMDHENMFWYRQDPGLGLRLIYFSYDVKMKEKGDIPEGYSVSREKKERFSLILESASTNQTSMYLCASQVQGMNTEAFFGQGTRLTVV.